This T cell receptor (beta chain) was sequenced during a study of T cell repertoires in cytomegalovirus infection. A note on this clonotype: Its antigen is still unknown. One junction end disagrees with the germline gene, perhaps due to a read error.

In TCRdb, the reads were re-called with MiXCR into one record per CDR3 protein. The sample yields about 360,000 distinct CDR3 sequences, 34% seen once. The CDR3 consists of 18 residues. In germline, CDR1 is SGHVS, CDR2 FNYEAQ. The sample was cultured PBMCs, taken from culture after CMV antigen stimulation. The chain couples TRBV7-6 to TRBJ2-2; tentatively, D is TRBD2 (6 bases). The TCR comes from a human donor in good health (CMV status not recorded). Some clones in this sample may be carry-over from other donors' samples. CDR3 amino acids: CASSLVSSASANTGELFF. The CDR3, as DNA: TGTGCTAGCAGCTTAGTATCGTCGGCTAGCGCAAACACCGGGGAGCTGTTTTTT.